Described below is a single TCR beta chain sequence and its context. This record belongs to a study of cytomegalovirus exposure and HLA in healthy donors. J lost 3 bases, V lost 4 bases, and 5 bases had no gene match. The germline V gene has CDR1 KGHSY and CDR2 FQNENV. CDR3 length equals 15 residues. The study ran its PCR with 60 Vbeta and 13 Jbeta primers. As originally analysed: Later reanalysis found about 80 million unique TCR beta chains, some 10 million of them shared. Only in-frame clones appear in the TCRdb table, and some are missing; sequencing was by immunoSEQ multiplex PCR. The V and J calls and clone size come from that table; D and trimming were worked out from the DNA. The table has about 120,000 clones, 81% seen once.

The sequenced sample consisted of PBMCs. The rearrangement uses TRBV16 and TRBJ2-7; 11 nucleotides align to TRBD2. The sequence derives from a woman in her thirties or forties in good health and CMV-seronegative. The CDR3 bases are TGTGCCAGCAGCCTGGGACTAGCGGAAGTCTACGAGCAGTACTTC. Its translation is CASSLGLAEVYEQYF.